Below, 17 T cell receptor beta chains from the same sample are listed, as sequenced in a study of Graves' ophthalmopathy and Graves' hyperthyroidism. The study amplified TCR beta CDR3 regions using RNA transcripts. After a first-round RT-PCR with HTBI primers, a second-round multiplex PCR was run. TCRdb ran MiXCR on the multiplex PCR reads and lists one entry per CDR3 protein. Of roughly 500,000 distinct CDR3 sequences listed, around an eighth are singletons. Sequencing was performed on blood. All receptors derive from a woman aged 25 to 39 with Graves' ophthalmopathy.

This clonotype was observed many times. One junction end does not reproduce the germline sequence, and a read error may be involved. V is TRBV20-1 and J is TRBJ2-5; D perhaps matches TRBD1 (5 bases). Germline V gene data show CDR1 as DFQATT and CDR2 as SNEGSKA (reference sequence). The CDR3 is 15 residues long. The CDR3 DNA reads as TGCAGCGCTAGAGATGGTGCAAGGGGTCGAGAGACCCAGTACTTC. Translation: CSARDGARGRETQYF.

The table lists this clonotype with many counts. The chain carries TRBV12-5 and TRBJ2-5, with 8 bases aligning to TRBD1. This CDR3 has 15 residues. Trimming took 5 bases from V and 1 from J; bases not matched to a gene: 6. Germline-derived CDR1 and CDR2 are LGHNT and FRNRAP. The CDR3 spells CASGPPGTGQETQYF. The CDR3 DNA follows: TGTGCTAGTGGTCCCCCGGGGACAGGCCAAGAGACCCAGTACTTC.

This clonotype was counted at least ten times. This chain connects TRBV28 to TRBJ1-1; D is ambiguous. CDR1 and CDR2 (germline): MDHEN, SYDVKM. The CDR3 contains 15 residues. V was clipped by 5 bases and J by 0 bases, with 13 bases between them. In DNA form, the CDR3 reads TGTGCCAGCAGTCCCAGTACCCCAGTGAACACTGAAGCTTTCTTT. This sequence encodes CASSPSTPVNTEAFF.

This clonotype appeared many times. The J gene is TRBJ2-2, the V gene TRBV6-5; maybe TRBD1 (7 bases). The CDR3 is made up of 16 amino acids. Germline CDR1 is MNHEY and CDR2 is SVGAGI. V shed 6 bases and J shed 0 bases, with 14 bases lying between them. The chain's CDR3 is CASSRQGGTNTGELFF. The CDR3 region has the DNA TGTGCCAGCAGCCGCCAGGGGGGCACGAACACCGGGGAGCTGTTTTTT.

The V call is TRBV6-1, the J call TRBJ1-1; 9 bases line up with TRBD1. Unmatched junction bases numbered 11, after V lost 7 bases and J lost 5 bases. This CDR3 is 15 amino acids long. Germline V gene lookup returns CDR1 MNHNS and CDR2 SASEGT. CDR3 in amino acids: CASTNTGTGWTEAFF. The CDR3 DNA reads as TGTGCCAGCACAAACACCGGGACAGGGTGGACTGAAGCTTTCTTT.

CDR3 residues: CASSLNSGPEAFF. DNA of the CDR3: TGTGCCAGCAGTTTGAACTCAGGGCCTGAAGCTTTCTTT. This chain connects TRBV28 to TRBJ1-1; TRBD1 is a possible D gene (5 bases). The CDR3 is made up of 13 amino acids. V lost 3 bases and J lost 6, with 11 bases in between. Germline CDR1 MDHEN, CDR2 SYDVKM.

This chain connects TRBV20-1 to TRBJ1-2; D uncertain. Germline-derived CDR1 and CDR2 are DFQATT and SNEGSKA (reference sequence). V was shortened by 0 bases and J by 4 bases, with 12 bases between the two germline ends. The CDR3 runs to 14 residues. CDR3 sequence reads: CSARDYREAYGYTF. The CDR3 region has the DNA TGCAGTGCTAGAGATTATCGAGAAGCCTATGGCTACACCTTC.

This clonotype was recorded at least ten times. The V and J genes are TRBV19 and TRBJ2-7; no firm D call. Per the germline V gene, CDR1 is LNHDA and CDR2 is SQIVND (reference sequence). With 2 bases removed from V and 1 base from J, the gap between germline ends came to 15 bases. This CDR3 spans 16 amino acids. CDR3 nucleotides: TGTGCCAGTAGTATAACTCCGTTCGCGATATCCTACGAGCAGTACTTC. The encoded protein is CASSITPFAISYEQYF.

This clonotype was seen many times. This chain uses TRBV4-1 with TRBJ1-2; D perhaps matches TRBD1 (5 bases). Looked up from germline, CDR1 is MGHRA and CDR2 is YSYEKL. This CDR3 region has 16 residues. The ends were cut back, 0 bases at V and 7 bases at J, with 18 bases in the middle. CDR3 region: CASSQDRGFGGAGYTF. CDR3 sequence (DNA): TGCGCCAGCAGCCAAGATCGGGGCTTCGGGGGTGCTGGCTACACCTTC.

In its sample, this clonotype was seen many times. This chain links TRBV20-1 with TRBJ1-5; 11 bases align to TRBD1. The CDR3 is made up of 17 amino acids. Germline values: CDR1 DFQATT, CDR2 SNEGSKA (reference sequence). Losses at the gene ends were 6 bases for V and 4 bases for J; bases not matched to a gene: 14. The CDR3 region is CSATVFGTGGFNQPQHF. The CDR3 nucleotides read TGCAGTGCGACCGTTTTTGGGACAGGGGGTTTTAATCAGCCCCAGCATTTT.

This clonotype was found many times. The chain has TRBV5-1 and TRBJ2-5, with D possibly matching TRBD1 (5 bases). Germline CDR1 and CDR2: SGHRS and YFSETQ. The V end lost 0 bases, the J end lost 3 bases, and 12 bases lay between the germline ends. CDR3 length: 15 residues. CDR3 nucleotide sequence: TGCGCCAGCAGCTTGGGTTCGACAGCCAAAGAGACCCAGTACTTC. This codes for CASSLGSTAKETQYF.

This clonotype was counted many times. The rearrangement links TRBV6-5 to TRBJ2-5, with D hard to call. The V gene's germline CDR1 is MNHEY and CDR2 SVGAGI. The CDR3 spans 14 residues. The V end was cut by 2 bases, the J end by 6 bases, with 13 bases between. The CDR3 reads CASSYGDSRQTQYF. Here the CDR3 DNA reads TGTGCCAGCAGTTACGGGGATAGCCGGCAGACCCAGTACTTC.

This clonotype occurred many times. The chain links TRBV27 to TRBJ1-2, with 12 bases fitting TRBD1. This CDR3 has 15 amino acids. V shed 3 bases, J shed 6 bases, and the junction held 5 bases outside the gene matches. Germline CDR1 is MNHEY and CDR2 is SMNVEV (reference sequence). CDR3 DNA: TGTGCCAGCAGTTTGAGGGACAGGGGGCTGAATGGCTACACCTTC. It codes for CASSLRDRGLNGYTF.

There are many counts of this clonotype. The J gene is TRBJ1-2, the V gene TRBV24-1; maybe TRBD1 (6 bases). This CDR3 contains 15 residues. From germline, CDR1 is KGHDR and CDR2 SFDVKD. V was pared by 4 bases and J by 3 bases, with 14 bases between. The CDR3 coding sequence is TGTGCCACCAGTGACCCGTCGACAGGAGACTATGGCTACACCTTC. Encoded protein: CATSDPSTGDYGYTF.

This clonotype was seen repeatedly, ten times or more. The rearrangement joins TRBV7-3 to TRBJ2-5; perhaps TRBD2 as D (6 bases). This CDR3 is 14 amino acids long. V was clipped by 1 base and J by 4 bases, with 10 bases between them. Germline V gene data show CDR1 as SGHTA and CDR2 as FQGTGA. The CDR3 is CASSLIGGTETQYF. Here the CDR3 DNA reads TGTGCCAGCAGCTTAATTGGGGGGACAGAGACCCAGTACTTC.

The sample holds many counts of this clonotype. V and J are TRBV9 and TRBJ1-5; D gene unclear. The CDR3 sequence is 15 residues long. Germline CDR1 SGDLS, CDR2 YYNGEE. V lost 4 bases and J 2 bases, leaving 13 bases between the germline ends. Written as DNA, the CDR3 is TGTGCCAGCAGCCCTTCCATTTCGGGCAATCAGCCCCAGCATTTT. Translating it yields CASSPSISGNQPQHF.

This clonotype was detected many times. The chain couples TRBV20-1 to TRBJ1-2; D remains ambiguous. The V end lost 3 bases, the J end lost 4 bases, and 12 bases lay between the germline ends. The CDR3 covers 13 residues. Germline assignment: CDR1 DFQATT and CDR2 SNEGSKA (reference sequence). The CDR3 sequence is CSARRERIYGYTF. For the CDR3, the DNA is TGCAGTGCTAGGAGGGAGAGGATCTATGGCTACACCTTC.